The rows below give T cell receptor beta chains drawn from one sample of a study of T cells in Graves' hyperthyroidism and ophthalmopathy. TCRdb used MiXCR to reprocess the multiplex PCR reads, holding one entry per CDR3 protein. The data hold some 360,000 distinct CDR3 sequences, with 14% observed a single time. The sequenced sample consisted of blood. The receptors were sampled from a woman aged 60-75 years with Graves' hyperthyroidism. Both conserved end residues are part of each CDR3. The D gene is left open where the match is weak. Not every row has a clone size; where given, it reads once, few, many or a size class.

j_call	v_call	d_call	clone_size	cdr3_nt	cdr3_aa
TRBJ2-7	TRBV20-1	TRBD2	.	TGCAGTGCTAGAGACCCGACTAGCGGGAGAGACGAGCAGTACTTC	CSARDPTSGRDEQYF
TRBJ2-5	TRBV20-1	TRBD2	.	TGCAGTGCTAGGGGACTAGCGGGACCGATGGCCCAGTACTTC	CSARGLAGPMAQYF
TRBJ1-2	TRBV6-1	.	few	TGTGCCAGCAGTCGTCGACAGCACACTAACTATGGCTACACCTTC	CASSRRQHTNYGYTF
TRBJ2-7	TRBV28	TRBD2	many	TGTGCCAGCAGTTTAGAGGTCTTTCGCGGGAGGAACCCCTACGAGCAGTACTTC	CASSLEVFRGRNPYEQYF
TRBJ2-1	TRBV29-1	TRBD2	.	TGCAGCGTTGTGCCTAGCGGCTTCGACAATGAGCAGTTCTTC	CSVVPSGFDNEQFF
TRBJ1-1	TRBV2	TRBD1	many	TGTGCCAGCAGCGCACAGGGGCGAGCTTTCTTT	CASSAQGRAFF
TRBJ2-1	TRBV20-1	.	few	TGCAGTGCCAGAAAACAGGGTCCCCCCTACGAGCAGTTCTTC	CSARKQGPPYEQFF
TRBJ2-3	TRBV30	.	many	TGTGCCTGGAGTGTGTGGCCCTTCACGGGGAAAACAGATACGCAGTATTTT	CAWSVWPFTGKTDTQYF
TRBJ2-5	TRBV12-3/TRBV12-4	TRBD1	few	TGTGCCAGCAGTACAGGGGGGCCCCAAGAGACCCAGTACTTC	CASSTGGPQETQYF
TRBJ2-3	TRBV20-1	TRBD2	many	TGCAGTGCTAGAGGGACTAGCGGGAGGACAGATACGCAGTATTTT	CSARGTSGRTDTQYF
TRBJ2-5	TRBV24-1	.	many	TGTGCCACCAGTGACCCAAGGGGCGGTGGGGCGAGGTACTTC	CATSDPRGGGARYF
TRBJ2-3	TRBV2	.	many	TGTGCCAGGAAAAACCCCGGGCGGAGCACAGATACGCAGTATTTT	CARKNPGRSTDTQYF
TRBJ2-3	TRBV20-1	.	many	TGCAGTGCTAGAGCGGCACTTAACACAGATACGCAGTATTTT	CSARAALNTDTQYF
TRBJ2-7	TRBV28	.	many	TGTGCCAGCAGTTCGGGGCCTTACGAGCAGTACTTC	CASSSGPYEQYF
TRBJ1-1	TRBV11-1	.	many	TGTGCCAGCAGCCATCCGGGACCCTCGGTAGCTTTCTTT	CASSHPGPSVAFF
TRBJ2-4	TRBV10-3	TRBD1	few	TGTGCCATCAGTGACGGACAGGGCGTCTCGGCCAAAAACATTCAGTACTTC	CAISDGQGVSAKNIQYF
TRBJ1-1	TRBV19	.	.	TGTGCCAGTAGTATAGCCCAGAACACTGAAGCTTTCTTT	CASSIAQNTEAFF
TRBJ2-7	TRBV19	TRBD2	few	TGTGCCAATAGTATCGGAACTAGCGGGACCTACGAGCAGTACTTC	CANSIGTSGTYEQYF
TRBJ2-5	TRBV20-1	TRBD2	few	TGCAGTGCCGCTCTAGCGGGAGGGAAAGAGACCCAGTACTTC	CSAALAGGKETQYF
TRBJ2-5	TRBV7-9	TRBD2	many	TGTGCCAGCAGCTTAGCTGGCGGGAGGGCCGGAGAGACCCAGTACTTC	CASSLAGGRAGETQYF
TRBJ1-2	TRBV20-1	TRBD1	many	TGCAGTGCTAGACCACCCGGACAGGGGAGAGAGGGCTACACCTTC	CSARPPGQGREGYTF
TRBJ2-7	TRBV7-9	.	.	TGTGCCAGCAGCTACAACTCCGGGACGGGCGCCTACGAGCAGTACTTC	CASSYNSGTGAYEQYF
TRBJ2-7	TRBV6-4	.	many	TGTGCCAGCGCGAAGGAGGCTGGGTTTGCCTACGAGCAGTACTTC	CASAKEAGFAYEQYF
TRBJ2-5	TRBV6-1	.	.	TGTGCCAGCACACGGGAGCTCCAAGAGACCCAGTACTTC	CASTRELQETQYF
TRBJ2-1	TRBV18	TRBD1	many	TGTGCCAGCTCAGAACAGGGGCCCTCCTACAATGAGCAGTTCTTC	CASSEQGPSYNEQFF
TRBJ2-7	TRBV13	TRBD2	many	TGTGCCAGCAGCTTAGGACTAGCGGCCCTATACGAGCAGTACTTC	CASSLGLAALYEQYF
TRBJ2-5	TRBV7-9	.	few	TGTGCCAGCAGCTTAATAGCACAAGAGACCCAGTACTTC	CASSLIAQETQYF
TRBJ2-7	TRBV7-7	TRBD1	many	TGTGCCAGCAGCCCAGGGGGCTACGAGCAGTACTTC	CASSPGGYEQYF
TRBJ2-7	TRBV3-1	.	many	TGTGCCAGCAGCCAGGTCAGGAATTACGAGCAGTACTTC	CASSQVRNYEQYF
TRBJ1-2	TRBV12-3/TRBV12-4	TRBD1	many	TGTGCCAGCAGTTTGCAGGGGGCTGACTATGGCTACACCTTC	CASSLQGADYGYTF
TRBJ2-7	TRBV12-3/TRBV12-4	TRBD2	many	TGTGCCAGCAGTTTCAGCCTAGCGGGATCATACGAGCAGTACTTC	CASSFSLAGSYEQYF